This T cell receptor (beta chain) emerged from a study of T cell clusters in autoimmune cytopenias. Findings of the study overall: No cluster-lack signature appeared between secondary cytopenia and chronic lymphocytic leukemia patients, apparently due to lymphoma masking. Active autoimmune hepatitis patients had around 3-fold fewer exclusive TRB clusters than healthy donors. Primary autoimmune cytopenia patients seemingly lacked the physiological T cell clusters found in healthy donors. TRB repertoire shifts in secondary cytopenia and chronic lymphocytic leukemia mostly reflected lymphoma, not autoimmunity.

TRB was amplified by touch-down multiplex PCR, primer pools A and B combined. For each CDR3 protein, TCRdb gives one entry from its re-call of the multiplex PCR reads, without DNA. Its clone listing holds 8,000 to 8,500 distinct CDR3 sequences. Each sample's input was around 250 ng genomic DNA, 30,000 to 45,000 genome equivalents. Per the germline V gene, CDR1 is MNHNS and CDR2 is SASEGT. The CDR3 loop spans 15 amino acids. A remark on this clonotype: The antigen remains undetermined.

This sequence originates from a human donor with an autoimmune cytopenia or autoimmune hepatitis (not recorded which). Source material: peripheral blood. The rearrangement joins TRBV6-1 to TRBJ2-3; TCRdb's D gene call, TRBD2, goes unchecked for lack of DNA. The CDR3 reads CASSGLSGRPDTQYF.